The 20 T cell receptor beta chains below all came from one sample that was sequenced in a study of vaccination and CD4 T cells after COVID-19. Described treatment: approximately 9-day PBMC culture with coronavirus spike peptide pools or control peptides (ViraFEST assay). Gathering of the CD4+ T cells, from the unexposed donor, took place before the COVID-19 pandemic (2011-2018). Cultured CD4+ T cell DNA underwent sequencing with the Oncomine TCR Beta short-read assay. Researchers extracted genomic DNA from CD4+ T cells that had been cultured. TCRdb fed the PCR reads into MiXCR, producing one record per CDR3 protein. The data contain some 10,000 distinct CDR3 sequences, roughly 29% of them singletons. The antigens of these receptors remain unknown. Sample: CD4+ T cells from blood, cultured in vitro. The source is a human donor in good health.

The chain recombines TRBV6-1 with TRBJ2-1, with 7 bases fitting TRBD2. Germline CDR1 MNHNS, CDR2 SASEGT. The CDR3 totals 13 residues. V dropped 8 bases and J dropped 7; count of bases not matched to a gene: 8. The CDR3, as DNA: TGTGCCAGCGTCGCGGCGGGAGTTAATGAGCAGTTCTTC. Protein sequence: CASVAAGVNEQFF.

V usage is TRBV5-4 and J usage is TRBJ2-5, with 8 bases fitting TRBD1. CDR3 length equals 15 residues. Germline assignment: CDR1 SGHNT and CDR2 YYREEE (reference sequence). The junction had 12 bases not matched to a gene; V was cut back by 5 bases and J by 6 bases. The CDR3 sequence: CASSFDRGRFQTQYF. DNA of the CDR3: TGTGCCAGCAGTTTTGACAGGGGCCGTTTCCAGACCCAGTACTTC. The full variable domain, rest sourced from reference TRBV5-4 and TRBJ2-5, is ETGVTQSPTHLIKTRGQQVTLRCSSQSGHNTVSWYQQALGQGPQFIFQYYREEENGRGNFPPRFSGLQFPNYSSELNVNALELDDSALYLCASSFDRGRFQTQYFGPGTRLLVL.

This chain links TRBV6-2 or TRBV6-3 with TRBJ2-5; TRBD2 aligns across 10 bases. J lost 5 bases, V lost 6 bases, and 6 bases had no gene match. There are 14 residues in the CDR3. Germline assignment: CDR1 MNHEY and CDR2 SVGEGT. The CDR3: CASRAGGGGETQYF. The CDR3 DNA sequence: TGTGCCAGCAGAGCGGGAGGGGGCGGGGAGACCCAGTACTTC.

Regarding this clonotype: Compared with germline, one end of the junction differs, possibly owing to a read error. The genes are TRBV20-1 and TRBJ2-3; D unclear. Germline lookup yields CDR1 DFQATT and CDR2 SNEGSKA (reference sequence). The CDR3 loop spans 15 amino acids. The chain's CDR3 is CSAHPPLVNTDTRYF. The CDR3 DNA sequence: TGCAGTGCTCACCCACCTTTAGTAAACACAGATACGCGGTATTTT.

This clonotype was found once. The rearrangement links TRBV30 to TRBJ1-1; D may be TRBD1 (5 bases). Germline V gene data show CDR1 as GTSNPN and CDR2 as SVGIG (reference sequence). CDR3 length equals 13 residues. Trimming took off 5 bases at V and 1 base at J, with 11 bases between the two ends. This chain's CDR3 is CAWVPRENTEAFF. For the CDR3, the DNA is TGTGCCTGGGTCCCCAGGGAGAACACTGAAGCTTTCTTT.

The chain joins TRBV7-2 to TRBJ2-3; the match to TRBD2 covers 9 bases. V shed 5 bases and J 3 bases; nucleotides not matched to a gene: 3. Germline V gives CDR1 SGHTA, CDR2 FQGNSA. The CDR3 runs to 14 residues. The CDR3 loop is CASSISGSTDTQYF. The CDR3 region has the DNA TGTGCCAGCAGCATTAGCGGGAGTACAGATACGCAGTATTTT.

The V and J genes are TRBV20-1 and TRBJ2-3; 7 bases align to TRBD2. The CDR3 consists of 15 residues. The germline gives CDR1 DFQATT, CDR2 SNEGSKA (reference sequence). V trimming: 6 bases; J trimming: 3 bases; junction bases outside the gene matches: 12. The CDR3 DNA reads TGCAGTGCACTTACCCTAGCGGAGGGAACAGATACGCAGTATTTT. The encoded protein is CSALTLAEGTDTQYF.

CDR3 protein: CASSANSRGPTEAFF. In DNA, the CDR3 is TGTGCCAGCAGTGCCAATTCCAGGGGGCCCACTGAAGCTTTCTTT. V is TRBV25-1 and J is TRBJ1-1, with TRBD1 matching over 8 bases. Germline lookup yields CDR1 MGHDK and CDR2 SYGVNS. V trimming: 4 bases; J trimming: 4 bases; junction bases outside the gene matches: 8. This CDR3 comprises 15 residues.

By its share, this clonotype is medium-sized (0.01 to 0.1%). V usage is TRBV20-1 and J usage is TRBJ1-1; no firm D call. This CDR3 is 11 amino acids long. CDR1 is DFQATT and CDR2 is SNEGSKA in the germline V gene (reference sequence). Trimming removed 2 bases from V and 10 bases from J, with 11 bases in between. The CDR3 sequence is CSARRAAGAFF. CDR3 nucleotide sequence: TGCAGTGCTAGAAGGGCGGCCGGAGCTTTCTTT.

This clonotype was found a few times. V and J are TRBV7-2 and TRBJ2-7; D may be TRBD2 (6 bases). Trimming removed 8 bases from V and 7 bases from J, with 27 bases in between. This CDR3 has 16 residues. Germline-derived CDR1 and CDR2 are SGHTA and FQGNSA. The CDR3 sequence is CASVRGLGGIPGEQYF. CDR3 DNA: TGTGCCAGCGTCAGAGGACTGGGAGGCATCCCGGGGGAGCAGTACTTC.

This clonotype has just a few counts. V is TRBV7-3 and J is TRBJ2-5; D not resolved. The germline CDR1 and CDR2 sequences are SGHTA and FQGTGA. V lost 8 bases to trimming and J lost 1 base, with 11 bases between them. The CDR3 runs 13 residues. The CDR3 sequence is CASYPFVQETQYF. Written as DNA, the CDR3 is TGTGCCAGCTATCCCTTTGTCCAAGAGACCCAGTACTTC.

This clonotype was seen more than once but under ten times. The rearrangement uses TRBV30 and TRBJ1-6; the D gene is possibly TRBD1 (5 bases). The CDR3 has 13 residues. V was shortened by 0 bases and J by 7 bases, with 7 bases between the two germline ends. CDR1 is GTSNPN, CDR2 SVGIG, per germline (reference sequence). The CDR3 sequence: CAWSVPGNSPLHF. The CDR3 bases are TGTGCCTGGAGTGTACCAGGGAATTCACCCCTCCACTTT. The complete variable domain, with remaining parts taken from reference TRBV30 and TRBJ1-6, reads SQTIHQWPATLVQPVGSPLSLECTVEGTSNPNLYWYRQAAGRGLQLLFYSVGIGQISSEVPQNLSASRPQDRQFILSSKKLLLSDSGFYLCAWSVPGNSPLHFGNGTRLTVT.

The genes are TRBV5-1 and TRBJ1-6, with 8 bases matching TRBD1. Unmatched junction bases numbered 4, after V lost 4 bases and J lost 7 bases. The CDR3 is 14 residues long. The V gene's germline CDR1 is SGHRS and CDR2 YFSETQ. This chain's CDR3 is CASSQTGENSPLHF. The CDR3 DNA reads TGCGCCAGCAGCCAGACAGGGGAGAATTCACCCCTCCACTTT.

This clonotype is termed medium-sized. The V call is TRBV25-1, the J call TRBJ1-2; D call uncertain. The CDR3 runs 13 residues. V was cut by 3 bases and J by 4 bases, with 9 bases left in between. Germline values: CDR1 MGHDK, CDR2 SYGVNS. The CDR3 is CASSDVRPYGYTF. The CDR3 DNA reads TGTGCCAGCAGTGATGTACGGCCCTATGGCTACACCTTC.

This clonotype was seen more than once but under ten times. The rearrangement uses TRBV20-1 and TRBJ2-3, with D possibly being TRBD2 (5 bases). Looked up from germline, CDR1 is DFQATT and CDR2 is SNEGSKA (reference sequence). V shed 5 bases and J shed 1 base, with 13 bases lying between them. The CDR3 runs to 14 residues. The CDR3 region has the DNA TGCAGTGCTTTTAGTAGCGAGCGCACAGATACGCAGTATTTT. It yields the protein CSAFSSERTDTQYF.

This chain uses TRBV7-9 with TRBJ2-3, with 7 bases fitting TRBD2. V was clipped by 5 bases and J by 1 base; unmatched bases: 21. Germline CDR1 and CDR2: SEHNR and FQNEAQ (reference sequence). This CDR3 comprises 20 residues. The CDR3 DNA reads TGTGCCAGCAGCAAGAGGGAGGGCCTACGGACTTTGAGGGGCACAGATACGCAGTATTTT. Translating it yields CASSKREGLRTLRGTDTQYF.

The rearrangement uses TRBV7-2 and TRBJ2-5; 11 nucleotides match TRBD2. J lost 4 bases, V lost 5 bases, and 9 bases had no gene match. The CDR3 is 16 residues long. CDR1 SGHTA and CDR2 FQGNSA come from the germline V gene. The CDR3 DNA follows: TGTGCCAGCAGCCCTCGACTAGCGGGGTCCCCAGAGACCCAGTACTTC. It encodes CASSPRLAGSPETQYF.

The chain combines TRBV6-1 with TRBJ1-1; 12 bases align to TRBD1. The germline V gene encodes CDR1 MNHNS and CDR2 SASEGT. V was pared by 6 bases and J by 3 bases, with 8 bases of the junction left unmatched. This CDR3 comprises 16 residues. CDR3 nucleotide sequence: TGTGCCAGCAGAAAACCGGGACAGGGGGCTGACACTGAAGCTTTCTTT. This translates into CASRKPGQGADTEAFF.

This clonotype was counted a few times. The CDR3 spells CASSLVIDTEAFF. DNA for the CDR3: TGTGCCAGCAGTTTGGTGATTGACACTGAAGCTTTCTTT. This chain uses TRBV27 with TRBJ1-1; unclear D gene. CDR1 MNHEY and CDR2 SMNVEV come from the germline V gene (reference sequence). The CDR3 totals 13 residues. V gave up 3 bases and J gave up 3 bases, with 8 bases separating them.

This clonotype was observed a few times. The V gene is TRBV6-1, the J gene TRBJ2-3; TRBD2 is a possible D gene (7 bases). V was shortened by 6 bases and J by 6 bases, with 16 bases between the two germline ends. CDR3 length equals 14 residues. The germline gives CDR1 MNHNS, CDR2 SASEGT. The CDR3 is CASRRDGGGDTQYF. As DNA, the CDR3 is TGTGCCAGCAGGCGAGACGGCGGGGGCGATACGCAGTATTTT.